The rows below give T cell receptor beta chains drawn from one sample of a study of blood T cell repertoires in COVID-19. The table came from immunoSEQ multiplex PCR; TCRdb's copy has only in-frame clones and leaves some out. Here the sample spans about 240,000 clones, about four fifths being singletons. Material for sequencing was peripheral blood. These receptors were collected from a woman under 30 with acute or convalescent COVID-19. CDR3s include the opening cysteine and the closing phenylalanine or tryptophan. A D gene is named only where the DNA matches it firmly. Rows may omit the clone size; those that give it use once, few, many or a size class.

cdr3_nt: TGTGCCAGCAGGGCACAGGGGCCCACCAGCACTGAAGCTTTCTTT; cdr3_aa: CASRAQGPTSTEAFF; clone_size: -; d_call: TRBD1; v_call: TRBV7-2; j_call: TRBJ1-1
cdr3_nt: TGTGCCAGCACCCCCCCCACCTGGTTAGACAGGGGTGACACCATATATTTT; cdr3_aa: CASTPPTWLDRGDTIYF; clone_size: -; d_call: TRBD1; v_call: TRBV5-6; j_call: TRBJ1-3
cdr3_nt: TGTGCCAGCAGTTTGCGGGAGGGTGGTGATACGCAGTATTTT; cdr3_aa: CASSLREGGDTQYF; clone_size: -; d_call: TRBD2; v_call: TRBV6-5; j_call: TRBJ2-3
cdr3_nt: TGTGCCAGAATCCGCAGGGGTGGATTGGACGGCATTCAGTACTTC; cdr3_aa: CARIRRGGLDGIQYF; clone_size: once; d_call: -; v_call: TRBV6-5; j_call: TRBJ2-4
cdr3_nt: TGTGCCAGCTCGCCGCAGACAGGGAGGCAGGAGCAGTTCTTC; cdr3_aa: CASSPQTGRQEQFF; clone_size: -; d_call: -; v_call: TRBV18; j_call: TRBJ2-1
cdr3_nt: TGTGCCAGCAGCCGGCGGGCACAGGGTAACACTGAAGCTTTCTTT; cdr3_aa: CASSRRAQGNTEAFF; clone_size: -; d_call: -; v_call: TRBV3-1/TRBV3-2; j_call: TRBJ1-1
cdr3_nt: TGTGCCAGCAGCACCAACAGGGGGCGGGCTGAAAAACTGTTTTTT; cdr3_aa: CASSTNRGRAEKLFF; clone_size: -; d_call: TRBD1; v_call: TRBV5-4; j_call: TRBJ1-4
cdr3_nt: TGTGCCAGTAATGGGAGGACAGGCAATAACAATCAGCCCCAGCATTTT; cdr3_aa: CASNGRTGNNNQPQHF; clone_size: -; d_call: TRBD1; v_call: TRBV19; j_call: TRBJ1-5
cdr3_nt: TGTGCCTGGAGTGGCAGGCTCTCGGATCAGCCCCAGCATTTT; cdr3_aa: CAWSGRLSDQPQHF; clone_size: once; d_call: -; v_call: TRBV30; j_call: TRBJ1-5
cdr3_nt: TGCGCCAGCAGCTTGGGACTAGCGGGAAACAATGAGCAGTTCTTC; cdr3_aa: CASSLGLAGNNEQFF; clone_size: few; d_call: TRBD2; v_call: TRBV5-1; j_call: TRBJ2-1
cdr3_nt: TGTGCCAGCAGTATCCTGGGGCTCGCTGGGGCCAACGTCCTGACTTTC; cdr3_aa: CASSILGLAGANVLTF; clone_size: -; d_call: -; v_call: TRBV7-6; j_call: TRBJ2-6
cdr3_nt: TGTGCCAGCAGCTTGGCAGGGGTGGGTAGCAATCAGCCCCAGCATTTT; cdr3_aa: CASSLAGVGSNQPQHF; clone_size: -; d_call: -; v_call: TRBV7-2; j_call: TRBJ1-5
cdr3_nt: TGTGCCAGCAGCCCCCTAAGCGGGGGCGGGCAGTACTTC; cdr3_aa: CASSPLSGGGQYF; clone_size: -; d_call: TRBD2; v_call: TRBV4-2; j_call: TRBJ2-7
cdr3_nt: TGTGCCAGCAGTCTCTTAGCGGGAGGGGGGGAGGAGCAGTACTTC; cdr3_aa: CASSLLAGGGEEQYF; clone_size: -; d_call: TRBD2; v_call: TRBV27; j_call: TRBJ2-7
cdr3_nt: TGTGCCAGCAGTTTAACAGGGTCGGGTGGAAACACCATATATTTT; cdr3_aa: CASSLTGSGGNTIYF; clone_size: -; d_call: -; v_call: TRBV28; j_call: TRBJ1-3
cdr3_nt: TGTGCCAGCAGCCAAACGAGACAGGGTTGGGAGACCCAGTACTTC; cdr3_aa: CASSQTRQGWETQYF; clone_size: few; d_call: TRBD1; v_call: TRBV5-5; j_call: TRBJ2-5
cdr3_nt: TGTGCCAGCAGCTTAGGAGGGCCCGGGGCCAACGTCCTGACTTTC; cdr3_aa: CASSLGGPGANVLTF; clone_size: -; d_call: -; v_call: TRBV7-9; j_call: TRBJ2-6
cdr3_nt: TGTGCCAGCGGACTTGGATTCTCCTACAATGAGCAGTTCTTC; cdr3_aa: CASGLGFSYNEQFF; clone_size: -; d_call: -; v_call: TRBV3-1/TRBV3-2; j_call: TRBJ2-1
cdr3_nt: TGTGCCAGCTCCCAAACCCAGGGGATTAATGAAAAACTGTTTTTT; cdr3_aa: CASSQTQGINEKLFF; clone_size: -; d_call: -; v_call: TRBV18; j_call: TRBJ1-4
cdr3_nt: TGTGCCAGCAGCCCTGAGGGTCTTGGGCTGAACTATGGCTACACCTTC; cdr3_aa: CASSPEGLGLNYGYTF; clone_size: -; d_call: -; v_call: TRBV4-2; j_call: TRBJ1-2
cdr3_nt: TGTGCCTGGACCGGACAGGGATTGGGTGGCTACACCTTC; cdr3_aa: CAWTGQGLGGYTF; clone_size: -; d_call: TRBD1; v_call: TRBV30; j_call: TRBJ1-2
cdr3_nt: TGTGCCACACAAAGGACAGCTTATAGCAATCAGCCCCAGCATTTT; cdr3_aa: CATQRTAYSNQPQHF; clone_size: few; d_call: -; v_call: TRBV6-5; j_call: TRBJ1-5
cdr3_nt: TGTGCCAGCAGCGTAGCGGGTAGCGGGATGGGGGATACGCAGTATTTT; cdr3_aa: CASSVAGSGMGDTQYF; clone_size: -; d_call: TRBD2; v_call: TRBV9; j_call: TRBJ2-3
cdr3_nt: TGTGCCAGCAGCCAAGCGTCAGGGAATGACGAGCAGTACTTC; cdr3_aa: CASSQASGNDEQYF; clone_size: -; d_call: -; v_call: TRBV14; j_call: TRBJ2-7
cdr3_nt: TGTGCCATCAGTGAGTCTCAGGGTTTTGCGGAGACCCAGTACTTC; cdr3_aa: CAISESQGFAETQYF; clone_size: once; d_call: -; v_call: TRBV10-3; j_call: TRBJ2-5
cdr3_nt: TGTGCCACCAGTGGGCAGGGGAATGAGCAGTTCTTC; cdr3_aa: CATSGQGNEQFF; clone_size: -; d_call: -; v_call: TRBV24-1; j_call: TRBJ2-1
cdr3_nt: TGTGCCACCAGCAGAGGTACCGGGACTAACTTGGGCAATGAGCAGTTCTTC; cdr3_aa: CATSRGTGTNLGNEQFF; clone_size: -; d_call: TRBD2; v_call: TRBV15; j_call: TRBJ2-1
cdr3_nt: TGCGCCAGCAGCCACGAGCAAGGGACAGGCACTAGCACAGATACGCAGTATTTT; cdr3_aa: CASSHEQGTGTSTDTQYF; clone_size: -; d_call: TRBD1; v_call: TRBV4-3; j_call: TRBJ2-3
cdr3_nt: TGCGCCAGCAGCCAAGATGGCGGAGGACAGGGCCAATACGAGCAGTACTTC; cdr3_aa: CASSQDGGGQGQYEQYF; clone_size: -; d_call: TRBD1; v_call: TRBV4-3; j_call: TRBJ2-7
cdr3_nt: TGTGCCAGCAGTTTACTCGGGACTAGCGGGAGCTACGAGCAGTACTTC; cdr3_aa: CASSLLGTSGSYEQYF; clone_size: -; d_call: TRBD2; v_call: TRBV27; j_call: TRBJ2-7
cdr3_nt: TGCGCCAGCAGCATGAGGGGAGGCGGCTACACCTTC; cdr3_aa: CASSMRGGGYTF; clone_size: few; d_call: -; v_call: TRBV4-3; j_call: TRBJ1-2
cdr3_nt: TGTGCCACCAGTAGAAACGGGGGGTGGGAAGAGACCCAGTACTTC; cdr3_aa: CATSRNGGWEETQYF; clone_size: -; d_call: TRBD2; v_call: TRBV15; j_call: TRBJ2-5
cdr3_nt: TGTGCCAGCAGCCAAGAGTTTCGACTAGCGGGGCAGAGGGCCAAAAACATTCAGTACTTC; cdr3_aa: CASSQEFRLAGQRAKNIQYF; clone_size: -; d_call: TRBD2; v_call: TRBV3-1/TRBV3-2; j_call: TRBJ2-4
cdr3_nt: TGTGCCATCAGGGACCCAGGGGGAAGCACTGAAGCTTTCTTT; cdr3_aa: CAIRDPGGSTEAFF; clone_size: once; d_call: TRBD1; v_call: TRBV10-3; j_call: TRBJ1-1
cdr3_nt: TGTGCCAGCTCACTCGGACTAGCGGACGCGTCCTACGAGCAGTACTTC; cdr3_aa: CASSLGLADASYEQYF; clone_size: -; d_call: TRBD2; v_call: TRBV18; j_call: TRBJ2-7
cdr3_nt: TGTGCCAGCAGATACCGACAGAACTACGAGCAGTACTTC; cdr3_aa: CASRYRQNYEQYF; clone_size: few; d_call: -; v_call: TRBV6-5; j_call: TRBJ2-7
cdr3_nt: TGTGCCAGCTCACCACCCTCCCTTTCCTACGAGCAGTACTTC; cdr3_aa: CASSPPSLSYEQYF; clone_size: -; d_call: -; v_call: TRBV18; j_call: TRBJ2-7
cdr3_nt: TGTGCCACCAGCCCCCAGGTTTTGGAAAAACTGTTTTTT; cdr3_aa: CATSPQVLEKLFF; clone_size: -; d_call: -; v_call: TRBV15; j_call: TRBJ1-4
cdr3_nt: TGTGCCACCAGTGATATGACAGATTCTTCCCTCAATCAGCCCCAGCATTTT; cdr3_aa: CATSDMTDSSLNQPQHF; clone_size: -; d_call: -; v_call: TRBV24-1; j_call: TRBJ1-5